Described below is a single T cell receptor (beta chain) sequence and its context. Its matching antigen is unknown. The source of the sample is a study of T cell responses to AZD1222 COVID-19 vaccine. Study findings and constraints: White British ancestry dominated among donors, who included more females, and clonal diversity was possibly underestimated. Baseline seropositives among AZD1222 recipients totaled only 5 to 7. Spike-specific TCR breadth and depth rose after two AZD1222 doses.

Only in-frame clones appear in the TCRdb table, and some are missing; sequencing was by immunoSEQ multiplex PCR. The sample lists around 100,000 clones; approximately 89% were seen once. CDR1 is SGHRS and CDR2 is YFSETQ in the germline V gene. The V gene end was trimmed by 4 bases and the J gene end by 2 bases; junction bases not matched to a gene: 8. The CDR3 has 16 residues. V usage is TRBV5-1 and J usage is TRBJ1-4, with TRBD1 matching over 7 bases. The sequence came from an adult in good health. The sample was peripheral blood, taken on day 0 of MenACWY control vaccination. The chain's CDR3 is CASSQLTGFTNEKLFF. In DNA form, the CDR3 reads TGCGCCAGCAGCCAACTGACAGGGTTCACTAATGAAAAACTGTTTTTT.